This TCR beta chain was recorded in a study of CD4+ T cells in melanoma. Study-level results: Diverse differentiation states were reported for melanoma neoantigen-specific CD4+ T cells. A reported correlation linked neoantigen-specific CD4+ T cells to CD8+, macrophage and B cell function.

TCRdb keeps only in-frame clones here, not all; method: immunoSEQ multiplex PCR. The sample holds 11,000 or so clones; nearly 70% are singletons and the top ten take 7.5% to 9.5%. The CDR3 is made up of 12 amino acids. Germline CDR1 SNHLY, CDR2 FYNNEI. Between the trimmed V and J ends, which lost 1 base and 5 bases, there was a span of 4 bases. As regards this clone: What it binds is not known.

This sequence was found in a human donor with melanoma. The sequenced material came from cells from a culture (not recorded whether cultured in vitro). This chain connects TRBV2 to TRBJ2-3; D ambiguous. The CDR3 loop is CASSEGGDTQYF. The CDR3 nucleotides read TGTGCCAGCAGTGAAGGGGGAGATACGCAGTATTTT.